Each of the 17 T cell receptor beta chains below was sequenced from the same sample in a study of blood T cell repertoires in COVID-19. Libraries were prepared by immunoSEQ multiplex PCR; TCRdb keeps only in-frame clonotypes and omits some of them. The sample holds roughly 340,000 clones, 89% seen once. The sequencing input was peripheral blood. Receptor source: a woman aged 30 to 39 with COVID-19, enrolled during active disease.

The V gene is TRBV5-6, the J gene TRBJ2-7; no firm D call. Germline V gives CDR1 SGHDT, CDR2 YYEEEE. Trimming cost V 5 bases and J 4 bases, with 13 bases left between them. CDR3 size: 13 residues. The CDR3, as DNA: TGTGCCAGCAGATCGCATCTCGGGTACGAGCAGTACTTC. Its protein is CASRSHLGYEQYF. The full variable domain, in which reference TRBV5-6 and TRBJ2-7 provide the parts outside the CDR3, is DAGVTQSPTHLIKTRGQQVTLRCSPKSGHDTVSWYQQALGQGPQFIFQYYEEEERQRGNFPDRFSGHQFPNYSSELNVNALLLGDSALYLCASRSHLGYEQYFGPGTRLTVT.

Here the CDR3 reads CASSLSTGGNEQFF. The CDR3 DNA sequence: TGTGCCAGCAGCTTGTCGACGGGGGGCAATGAGCAGTTCTTC. This chain joins TRBV5-5 and TRBJ2-1; 7 positions match TRBD2. The CDR3 extends over 14 amino acids. The J segment lost 6 bases and the V segment lost 1 base, leaving 4 bases of the junction unmatched. Germline CDR1 is SGHKS and CDR2 is YYEKEE (reference sequence).

The chain couples TRBV12-3 or TRBV12-4 to TRBJ2-2; D unclear. The CDR3 runs to 12 residues. The V gene lost 8 bases and the J gene lost 3 bases, with 7 bases spanning the gap. Written as DNA, the CDR3 is TGTGCCAGCCCACATGACACCGGGGAGCTGTTTTTT. Its translation: CASPHDTGELFF.

The chain joins TRBV19 to TRBJ1-1; the D gene is possibly TRBD1 (6 bases). V lost 5 bases and J 4 bases, leaving 17 bases between the germline ends. Germline V gene sequence: CDR1 LNHDA, CDR2 SQIVND (reference sequence). The CDR3 spans 15 residues. The CDR3 DNA reads as TGTGCCAGTAGTCCACCTCAGGGGCGGCTCACTGAAGCTTTCTTT. Protein product: CASSPPQGRLTEAFF.

V usage is TRBV28 and J usage is TRBJ1-5, with 9 positions matching TRBD1. The CDR3 has 19 amino acids. CDR1 MDHEN and CDR2 SYDVKM come from the germline V gene. V dropped 1 base and J dropped 2; count of bases not matched to a gene: 12. CDR3 sequence: CASSLLDRGRVKGNQPQHF. The CDR3 nucleotides are TGTGCCAGCAGTTTATTGGACAGGGGAAGAGTGAAAGGCAATCAGCCCCAGCATTTT.

The gene calls are TRBV11-3 and TRBJ1-2; 9 bases are a match to TRBD1. Germline trimming cut 4 bases from V and 4 bases from J; bases unmatched to any gene: 7. CDR1 SGHNT and CDR2 YENEEA come from the germline V gene. The CDR3 spans 15 residues. Here the CDR3 reads CASSYSGTGTYGYTF. The DNA for the CDR3 is TGTGCCAGCAGCTACTCCGGGACAGGGACCTATGGCTACACCTTC.

The chain is built from TRBV10-3 and TRBJ2-3; 9 nucleotides line up with TRBD2. Germline V CDR1 and CDR2: ENHRY, SYGVKD. V was pared by 8 bases and J by 0 bases, with 6 bases of the junction left unmatched. CDR3 length equals 15 residues. For the CDR3, the DNA is TGTGCCATCCTGCCAGCGGGGGGAAGCACAGATACGCAGTATTTT. Protein: CAILPAGGSTDTQYF.

The chain links TRBV2 to TRBJ1-4, with a possible D match to TRBD1 (5 bases). The germline V gene has CDR1 SNHLY and CDR2 FYNNEI. This CDR3 contains 15 residues. The V and J ends lost 4 bases and 4 bases respectively, with 13 bases between them. This CDR3 reads CASSGGTEYNEKLFF. CDR3 DNA: TGTGCCAGCAGTGGAGGGACTGAATATAATGAAAAACTGTTTTTT.

The chain joins TRBV5-6 to TRBJ2-4; a possible D gene is TRBD1 (6 bases). The CDR3 totals 14 residues. V was shortened by 4 bases and J by 4 bases, with 12 bases between the two germline ends. Per the germline V gene, CDR1 is SGHDT and CDR2 is YYEEEE. In nucleotides, the CDR3 is TGTGCCAGCAGCAGGACCGGGACAAAAAACATTCAGTACTTC. Protein sequence: CASSRTGTKNIQYF.

DNA of the CDR3: TGTGCCAGCAGCTTAGAGGCTAGCGGGTCCTACGAGCAGTACTTC. This translates into CASSLEASGSYEQYF. The rearrangement links TRBV11-2 to TRBJ2-7; 8 nucleotides agree with TRBD2. V was clipped by 0 bases and J by 1 base; unmatched bases: 2. The CDR3 totals 15 residues. CDR1 and CDR2 from the germline V gene are SGHAT and FQNNGV.

The gene calls are TRBV7-9 and TRBJ1-1; 8 bases line up with TRBD1. The CDR3 totals 14 residues. J was trimmed by 6 bases and V by 4 bases; bases with no gene match: 7. The germline V gene has CDR1 SEHNR and CDR2 FQNEAQ (reference sequence). In DNA form, the CDR3 reads TGTGCCAGCAGCTACGCAGGGGGCAGTCCTGAAGCTTTCTTT. This translates into CASSYAGGSPEAFF.

This chain connects TRBV7-2 to TRBJ2-4, with D possibly being TRBD1 (6 bases). V was cut by 4 bases and J by 0 bases, with 13 bases left in between. The CDR3 covers 16 residues. The V gene's germline CDR1 is SGHTA and CDR2 FQGNSA. The DNA of the CDR3 is TGTGCCAGCAGCTCTCACAGGGCACTAGCCAAAAACATTCAGTACTTC. Its translation is CASSSHRALAKNIQYF.

V gene TRBV11-2 combines with J gene TRBJ1-2, with TRBD1 matching over 9 bases. The CDR3 is made up of 16 amino acids. V trimming: 4 bases; J trimming: 4 bases; junction bases outside the gene matches: 10. Germline loops: CDR1 SGHAT, CDR2 FQNNGV. CDR3 protein: CASSYRSGQGVYGYTF. The CDR3 bases are TGTGCCAGCAGCTACCGATCGGGACAGGGAGTCTATGGCTACACCTTC.

This chain connects TRBV29-1 to TRBJ2-3, with 9 bases fitting TRBD1. The CDR3 length is 15 residues. The germline V gene has CDR1 SQVTM and CDR2 ANQGSEA. Trimming removed 1 base from V and 3 bases from J; junction bases left unmatched: 5. For the CDR3, the DNA is TGCAGCGTTGAAGTTACCGGGACAGGGACAGATACGCAGTATTTT. The encoded protein is CSVEVTGTGTDTQYF.

The chain couples TRBV5-1 to TRBJ2-5; the match to TRBD1 covers 10 bases. Trimming at V came to 4 bases and at J to 3 bases, leaving 9 bases not matched to a gene. Germline V gives CDR1 SGHRS, CDR2 YFSETQ. CDR3 length: 16 amino acids. The CDR3 DNA sequence: TGCGCCAGCAGCCAGGTTCCCGGGACAGGGGAAGAGACCCAGTACTTC. It is translated as CASSQVPGTGEETQYF. The full variable domain, rest sourced from reference TRBV5-1 and TRBJ2-5, is KAGVTQTPRYLIKTRGQQVTLSCSPISGHRSVSWYQQTPGQGLQFLFEYFSETQRNKGNFPGRFSGRQFSNSRSEMNVSTLELGDSALYLCASSQVPGTGEETQYFGPGTRLLVL.

V usage is TRBV5-6 and J usage is TRBJ1-6; D is unresolved. Per the germline V gene, CDR1 is SGHDT and CDR2 is YYEEEE. Trimming removed 1 base at V and 4 bases at J, with 6 bases between. The CDR3 is 14 residues long. The CDR3 DNA is TGTGCCAGCAGCTTGAAGCGATATAATTCACCCCTCCACTTT. Its protein product is CASSLKRYNSPLHF.

This clone has just a few counts. J is TRBJ2-1 and V is TRBV9; 8 nucleotides match TRBD1. Germline CDR1 reads SGDLS; CDR2 reads YYNGEE. V lost 4 bases, J lost 5 bases, and 2 bases stayed unmatched. The CDR3 runs to 13 residues. CDR3 residues: CASSRQGNNEQFF. The CDR3 coding sequence is TGTGCCAGCAGCCGACAGGGGAACAATGAGCAGTTCTTC.